These 26 T cell receptor beta chains originate from one sample sequenced in a study of control samples from healthy donors and cancer patients. Assay: immunoSEQ multiplex PCR; the TCRdb copy retains only in-frame clones and omits some. The table includes tens of thousands of clones, 70% to 90% detected once. Input material: PBMCs. These receptors were taken from a woman aged 45-59 years with head and neck cancer.

This chain connects TRBV30 to TRBJ2-3; the match to TRBD2 covers 11 bases. This CDR3 contains 14 residues. V shed 7 bases, J shed 4 bases, and the junction held 7 bases outside the gene matches. Germline lookup yields CDR1 GTSNPN and CDR2 SVGIG (reference sequence). As DNA, the CDR3 is TGTGCCTACGGGCTAGCGGGGGGTGCAGATACGCAGTATTTT. Its translation is CAYGLAGGADTQYF. Based on the CDR3 plus reference TRBV30 and TRBJ2-3, the full variable domain is SQTIHQWPATLVQPVGSPLSLECTVEGTSNPNLYWYRQAAGRGLQLLFYSVGIGQISSEVPQNLSASRPQDRQFILSSKKLLLSDSGFYLCAYGLAGGADTQYFGPGTRLTVL.

The chain employs TRBV2 and TRBJ1-1; D remains ambiguous. This CDR3 has 15 residues. Germline V CDR1 and CDR2: SNHLY, FYNNEI. Trimming removed 4 bases from V and 3 bases from J, with 15 bases in between. The CDR3 DNA is TGTGCCAGCAGTGCCAGGCCCACGGGATACACTGAAGCTTTCTTT. Protein: CASSARPTGYTEAFF.

The genes are TRBV28 and TRBJ1-1; D is undetermined. Trimming stripped 6 bases from V and 6 bases from J, with 14 bases between. The CDR3 is 13 residues long. CDR1 is MDHEN, CDR2 SYDVKM, per germline. This CDR3 is CASSGQPAPEAFF. CDR3 DNA sequence: TGTGCCAGCAGCGGGCAGCCGGCCCCTGAAGCTTTCTTT.

This chain joins TRBV27 and TRBJ2-1, with 9 bases aligning to TRBD1. Germline CDR1 and CDR2: MNHEY and SMNVEV (reference sequence). The CDR3 contains 15 residues. V lost 5 bases and J lost 4; bases outside the gene matches: 6. The CDR3 DNA sequence: TGTGCCAGCAGTCCCCGACAGGGGGTTTACAATGAGCAGTTCTTC. Translating it yields CASSPRQGVYNEQFF.

The chain links TRBV28 to TRBJ1-1; tentatively, D is TRBD1 (6 bases). Germline V gene sequence: CDR1 MDHEN, CDR2 SYDVKM. This CDR3 is 15 amino acids long. V was clipped by 5 bases and J by 1 base, with 14 bases between them. CDR3 sequence: CASSAHNRENTEAFF. CDR3 in DNA: TGTGCCAGCAGTGCCCACAACAGGGAGAACACTGAAGCTTTCTTT.

The gene calls are TRBV9 and TRBJ2-5; 11 bases match TRBD2. V trimming: 2 bases; J trimming: 0 bases; junction bases outside the gene matches: 12. Germline-derived CDR1 and CDR2 are SGDLS and YYNGEE. This CDR3 contains 19 residues. Here the CDR3 DNA reads TGTGCCAGCAGCGTCCTTTCTCCTTCTAGCGGGGGGCACCAAGAGACCCAGTACTTC. Amino acids: CASSVLSPSSGGHQETQYF. The full variable domain, completed using reference TRBV9 and TRBJ2-5, is DSGVTQTPKHLITATGQRVTLRCSPRSGDLSVYWYQQSLDQGLQFLIQYYNGEERAKGNILERFSAQQFPDLHSELNLSSLELGDSALYFCASSVLSPSSGGHQETQYFGPGTRLLVL.

The CDR3 sequence: CASSSLRGGINTEAFF. DNA of the CDR3: TGCGCCAGCAGCTCCCTCAGGGGAGGGATTAACACTGAAGCTTTCTTT. V gene TRBV5-1 combines with J gene TRBJ1-1; D is possibly TRBD1 (6 bases). Germline CDR1 SGHRS, CDR2 YFSETQ. CDR3 size: 16 residues. V lost 3 bases, J lost 2 bases, and 17 bases lay in between.

V is TRBV6-1 and J is TRBJ1-4; D is undetermined. The CDR3 consists of 15 residues. With 3 bases removed from V and 0 bases from J, the gap between germline ends came to 8 bases. CDR1 is MNHNS and CDR2 is SASEGT in the germline V gene. The CDR3 here is CASSDYLATNEKLFF. The DNA for the CDR3 is TGTGCCAGCAGTGATTACCTCGCAACTAATGAAAAACTGTTTTTT.

The V gene is TRBV9, the J gene TRBJ1-1; tentatively, D is TRBD1 (5 bases). Germline-derived CDR1 and CDR2 are SGDLS and YYNGEE. The CDR3 has 14 amino acids. Trimming removed 2 bases at V and 1 base at J, with 9 bases between. The CDR3 region is CASSVGPQNTEAFF. CDR3 sequence (DNA): TGTGCCAGCAGCGTGGGACCGCAGAACACTGAAGCTTTCTTT.

The sample holds a few counts of this clone. The J gene is TRBJ1-4, the V gene TRBV4-1; 8 bases align to TRBD1. The CDR3 consists of 18 residues. Germline V gene data show CDR1 as MGHRA and CDR2 as YSYEKL. Trimming took 2 bases from V and 0 from J; bases not matched to a gene: 8. The CDR3 here is CASSQIRGLSPTNEKLFF. CDR3 in DNA: TGCGCCAGCAGCCAAATCAGGGGGCTCAGTCCAACTAATGAAAAACTGTTTTTT.

The chain joins TRBV11-2 to TRBJ2-7; 8 bases are a match to TRBD1. The trim removed 0 bases at V and 0 bases at J, leaving 4 bases unmatched. The CDR3 runs to 16 residues. Per germline, CDR1 SGHAT and CDR2 FQNNGV. The CDR3 is CASSLEGQATSYEQYF. The CDR3 DNA reads TGTGCCAGCAGCTTAGAGGGACAGGCCACCTCCTACGAGCAGTACTTC.

The V call is TRBV7-8, the J call TRBJ1-1; D is possibly TRBD1 (6 bases). Germline values: CDR1 SGHVS, CDR2 FQNEAQ. This CDR3 is built from 15 residues. Trimming pared 1 base from V and 1 base from J, leaving 10 bases between. The CDR3 loop is CASSLGWTANTEAFF. The CDR3, as DNA: TGTGCCAGCAGCTTAGGGTGGACAGCGAACACTGAAGCTTTCTTT.

The rearrangement joins TRBV4-3 to TRBJ1-2; D unresolved. The CDR3 totals 16 residues. Germline V lookup: CDR1 LGHNA, CDR2 YSLEER. Trimming pared 1 base from V and 4 bases from J, leaving 16 bases between. As DNA, the CDR3 is TGCGCCAGCAGCCAAGGGTTGGAGTCCTTAGGCTATGGCTACACCTTC. Translation: CASSQGLESLGYGYTF.

J is TRBJ1-3 and V is TRBV7-9; D unclear. Trimming removed 3 bases at V and 2 bases at J, with 8 bases between. Per the germline V gene, CDR1 is SEHNR and CDR2 is FQNEAQ (reference sequence). The CDR3 runs to 14 residues. The CDR3, as DNA: TGTGCCAGCAGCTTGTTTCGGGCTGGAAACACCATATATTTT. It yields the protein CASSLFRAGNTIYF.

The V call is TRBV7-6, the J call TRBJ2-5; D perhaps matches TRBD1 (6 bases). Germline loops: CDR1 SGHVS, CDR2 FNYEAQ. The V gene lost 5 bases and the J gene lost 11 bases, with 21 bases spanning the gap. The CDR3 consists of 14 residues. The CDR3 DNA reads TGTGCCAGCAGCCCCCAGGGGCGGGCGGTATGGCAGTACTTC. This sequence encodes CASSPQGRAVWQYF.

This chain joins TRBV5-6 and TRBJ2-5; no definite D call. The CDR3 is 14 residues long. Trimming stripped 1 base from V and 1 base from J, with 8 bases between. CDR1 SGHDT and CDR2 YYEEEE come from the germline V gene. This CDR3 is CASSLNSLQETQYF. In DNA form, the CDR3 reads TGTGCCAGCAGCTTGAACAGTCTCCAAGAGACCCAGTACTTC.

This chain joins TRBV6-6 and TRBJ1-1, with 7 bases aligning to TRBD1. V was pared by 5 bases and J by 1 base, with 4 bases of the junction left unmatched. CDR1 MNHNY and CDR2 SVGAGI come from the germline V gene (reference sequence). This CDR3 is built from 14 residues. The CDR3 sequence: CASSVAGGNTEAFF. CDR3 DNA sequence: TGTGCCAGCAGTGTAGCAGGGGGGAACACTGAAGCTTTCTTT.

The rearrangement uses TRBV27 and TRBJ2-7; weak D call: TRBD1 (5 bases). Between the trimmed V and J ends, which lost 6 bases and 2 bases, there was a span of 14 bases. This CDR3 has 14 amino acids. Germline CDR1 and CDR2: MNHEY and SMNVEV (reference sequence). Here the CDR3 reads CASSWTHGTYEQYF. Written as DNA, the CDR3 is TGTGCCAGCAGCTGGACACACGGTACCTACGAGCAGTACTTC.

The V and J genes are TRBV6-5 and TRBJ1-1, with D possibly TRBD1 on 6 matching bases. Trimming shortened V by 6 bases and J by 0 bases, and 8 bases separated the two germline ends. Germline V lookup: CDR1 MNHEY, CDR2 SVGAGI. This CDR3 has 13 amino acids. The CDR3 sequence: CASSGQLNTEAFF. In nucleotides, the CDR3 is TGTGCCAGCAGCGGACAGCTGAACACTGAAGCTTTCTTT.

J is TRBJ1-6 and V is TRBV19, with D possibly matching TRBD1 (5 bases). V dropped 7 bases and J dropped 0 bases, with 25 bases sitting between them. Germline V lookup: CDR1 LNHDA, CDR2 SQIVND (reference sequence). The CDR3 extends over 20 amino acids. The CDR3 region is CASTSTGRASSGSYNSPLHF. DNA of the CDR3: TGTGCCAGTACCTCAACGGGCAGGGCCTCGTCGGGCTCCTATAATTCACCCCTCCACTTT.

Turning to this clone: Mismatch with germline at one junction end may stem from a read error. CDR3 residues: CASGTGTSSDNEQFF. The CDR3 region has the DNA TGTGCTAGTGGGACCGGGACTAGCTCCGACAATGAGCAGTTCTTC. This chain links TRBV12-5 with TRBJ2-1; 9 bases fit TRBD2. The CDR3 is made up of 15 amino acids. Germline V gene lookup returns CDR1 LGHNT and CDR2 FRNRAP.

The chain recombines TRBV6-5 with TRBJ2-1; D remains unclear. There are 12 residues in the CDR3. Germline V gene lookup returns CDR1 MNHEY and CDR2 SVGAGI. Trimming removed 5 bases from V and 4 bases from J, with 6 bases in between. The CDR3 is CASSPQYNEQFF. The CDR3 DNA is TGTGCCAGCAGTCCCCAATACAATGAGCAGTTCTTC.

J is TRBJ1-4 and V is TRBV6-5; D perhaps matches TRBD1 (5 bases). Trimming pared 6 bases from V and 7 bases from J, leaving 15 bases between. From germline, CDR1 is MNHEY and CDR2 SVGAGI. The CDR3 has 14 residues. The CDR3 DNA follows: TGTGCCAGCAGCCCACAGGTTAGGGGTGAAAAACTGTTTTTT. This gives the protein CASSPQVRGEKLFF.

V and J are TRBV29-1 and TRBJ2-3; possibly TRBD2 for D (6 bases). The CDR3 extends over 14 amino acids. CDR1 is SQVTM and CDR2 is ANQGSEA in the germline V gene. V lost 4 bases to trimming and J lost 1 base, with 12 bases between them. CDR3 sequence (DNA): TGCAGCGTTGTGGGGGAGGACGGCACAGATACGCAGTATTTT. Translation: CSVVGEDGTDTQYF.

The chain recombines TRBV28 with TRBJ1-1; the D gene is possibly TRBD1 (6 bases). The CDR3 runs to 16 residues. Germline values: CDR1 MDHEN, CDR2 SYDVKM. V was cut by 6 bases and J by 0 bases, with 17 bases left in between. The CDR3 DNA sequence: TGTGCCAGCAGAGTGGCGGGGGCGGGAATGAACACTGAAGCTTTCTTT. Protein sequence: CASRVAGAGMNTEAFF.

The chain is built from TRBV5-1 and TRBJ1-1; tentatively, D is TRBD1 (5 bases). Germline V lookup: CDR1 SGHRS, CDR2 YFSETQ. V dropped 4 bases and J dropped 5 bases, with 18 bases sitting between them. This CDR3 has 15 residues. CDR3 sequence (DNA): TGCGCCAGCAGCCTTGGAAGGTCTGGGGGAACTGAAGCTTTCTTT. Protein sequence: CASSLGRSGGTEAFF.